This T cell receptor (beta chain) was retrieved from a study of identical twins. Study observations and caveats: Shared out-of-frame alpha sequences (those common to twins) showed excess low generation probability.

The CDR3 is 15 amino acids. TCRdb redid the calling of the 5' RACE reads with MiXCR, one entry per CDR3 protein. The sample contains a few hundred thousand distinct CDR3 sequences, about 8% of which appear only once. This clonotype was recorded many times. Its antigen is unidentified. The data also belong to a second study, concerning yellow fever vaccine responses in identical twins. According to that study: Vaccine T cell responses of twins reportedly seemed partly convergent and partly personalized.

Input material: CD8+ T cells sorted from blood. The J gene is TRBJ2-7, the V gene TRBV21-1; the table's D call, TRBD1, was not checked against the DNA. TRBV21-1 is described as a pseudogene. This clonotype was obtained from a woman aged 18-29 years in good health. The CDR3 DNA sequence: TGTGCCAGCAGCAAAGTTCGGGGCCGGGAGTTGAAGCAGTACTTC. This translates into CASSKVRGRELKQYF.